This record looks at one T cell receptor delta chain sequence and its context. Only one base separates this from a far larger clonotype, so it likely reflects a read error. The sample has other DNA sequences that encode this CDR3 too. The data belong to a study of gamma-delta chains in newborns, infants, children. TCRdb reprocessed the reads through CATT. The table shows a few thousand delta-chain clones, with 3% occurring only once. The germline V gene encodes CDR1 GEAIGNYY and CDR2 EKD. This CDR3 has 18 amino acids. The sample comprised blood. This TCR was recovered from a child who was a newborn, infant or young child, either healthy, febrile or measles-vaccinated (not recorded which). The chain recombines TRDV2 with TRDJ2, with 13 nucleotides matching TRDD3. DNA for the CDR3: TGCGCCTGTGTCCGTACTGGGGGATACGCTAAAGGGACAGCACAACTCTTCTTT. Encoded protein: CACVRTGGYAKGTAQLFF.